The rows below give T cell receptor beta chains drawn from one sample of a study of cytomegalovirus exposure and HLA in healthy donors. Sequencing was performed with immunoSEQ multiplex PCR; in TCRdb, only in-frame clones are kept and a portion is missing. Counted here are 180,000 or so clones, just over 70% occurring once; the ten biggest clones make up 2% to 2.5%. The sequenced material came from PBMCs. Receptors originate from a human donor in good health. Each CDR3 is given with its conserved first and last residue. The D gene is left open where the match is weak. Not every row has a clone size; where given, it reads once, few, many or a size class.

v_gene: TRBV27
j_gene: TRBJ1-1
d_gene: TRBD1
abundance: -
CDR3aa: CASSDGTGVTEAFF
CDR3nt: TGTGCCAGCAGCGACGGGACAGGGGTCACTGAAGCTTTCTTT

v_gene: TRBV2
j_gene: TRBJ1-4
d_gene: -
abundance: -
CDR3aa: CASTPTRSATNEKLFF
CDR3nt: TGTGCCAGCACTCCGACGAGGTCCGCAACTAATGAAAAACTGTTTTTT

v_gene: TRBV5-1
j_gene: TRBJ2-2
d_gene: -
abundance: few
CDR3aa: CASRPIPAGNTGELFF
CDR3nt: TGCGCCAGCAGACCTATCCCGGCGGGGAACACCGGGGAGCTGTTTTTT

v_gene: TRBV27
j_gene: TRBJ2-1
d_gene: TRBD1
abundance: -
CDR3aa: CASSPITQQGAVGEQFF
CDR3nt: TGTGCCAGCAGTCCTATTACTCAACAGGGGGCGGTGGGTGAGCAGTTCTTC

v_gene: TRBV29-1
j_gene: TRBJ2-2
d_gene: -
abundance: -
CDR3aa: CSVALGGAANTGELFF
CDR3nt: TGCAGCGTTGCTCTTGGGGGGGCCGCGAACACCGGGGAGCTGTTTTTT

v_gene: TRBV19
j_gene: TRBJ1-5
d_gene: -
abundance: -
CDR3aa: CASSMGRVMSQPQHF
CDR3nt: TGTGCCAGTAGTATGGGGAGGGTTATGAGTCAGCCCCAGCATTTT

v_gene: TRBV19
j_gene: TRBJ1-2
d_gene: TRBD1
abundance: -
CDR3aa: CASRRDSYGYTF
CDR3nt: TGTGCCAGTAGACGGGACAGCTATGGCTACACCTTC

v_gene: TRBV9
j_gene: TRBJ2-1
d_gene: TRBD1
abundance: -
CDR3aa: CASSVRDRGHEQFF
CDR3nt: TGTGCCAGCAGCGTGAGGGACAGGGGGCATGAGCAGTTCTTC

v_gene: TRBV9
j_gene: TRBJ1-4
d_gene: -
abundance: -
CDR3aa: CASSVRGSQEKLFF
CDR3nt: TGTGCCAGCAGCGTGAGGGGGAGCCAAGAAAAACTGTTTTTT

v_gene: TRBV6-1
j_gene: TRBJ1-2
d_gene: TRBD1
abundance: -
CDR3aa: CASRPDGIRGYGYTF
CDR3nt: TGTGCCAGCAGGCCTGACGGGATCAGGGGGTATGGCTACACCTTC

v_gene: TRBV2
j_gene: TRBJ1-1
d_gene: TRBD1
abundance: -
CDR3aa: CASSEDGTGNTEAFF
CDR3nt: TGTGCCAGCAGTGAAGACGGGACAGGGAACACTGAAGCTTTCTTT

v_gene: TRBV7-6
j_gene: TRBJ1-5
d_gene: -
abundance: -
CDR3aa: CASSSGHVTFKPQHF
CDR3nt: TGTGCCAGCAGCTCGGGACACGTGACCTTTAAGCCCCAGCATTTT

v_gene: TRBV29-1
j_gene: TRBJ2-7
d_gene: TRBD1
abundance: -
CDR3aa: CSVVTGKALEQYF
CDR3nt: TGCAGCGTTGTGACAGGGAAAGCTCTCGAGCAGTACTTC

v_gene: TRBV7-6
j_gene: TRBJ2-1
d_gene: -
abundance: -
CDR3aa: CASSTGHRSYNEQFF
CDR3nt: TGTGCCAGCAGCACGGGACACCGCTCCTACAATGAGCAGTTCTTC

v_gene: TRBV5-1
j_gene: TRBJ2-7
d_gene: TRBD1
abundance: -
CDR3aa: CASSTQGSGSEQYF
CDR3nt: TGCGCCAGCAGTACACAGGGGAGTGGTTCCGAGCAGTACTTC

v_gene: TRBV9
j_gene: TRBJ1-3
d_gene: -
abundance: -
CDR3aa: CASSVGQGSIMVHSGNTIYF
CDR3nt: TGTGCCAGCAGCGTAGGGCAGGGGAGTATTATGGTCCACTCTGGAAACACCATATATTTT

v_gene: TRBV27
j_gene: TRBJ1-5
d_gene: TRBD1
abundance: few
CDR3aa: CASSPRTGRVNQPQHF
CDR3nt: TGTGCCAGCAGTCCACGGACAGGGCGCGTAAATCAGCCCCAGCATTTT

v_gene: TRBV29-1
j_gene: TRBJ1-2
d_gene: TRBD1
abundance: few
CDR3aa: CSVVQGFRNYGYTF
CDR3nt: TGCAGCGTTGTACAGGGGTTTAGAAACTATGGCTACACCTTC

v_gene: TRBV9
j_gene: TRBJ2-2
d_gene: TRBD2
abundance: -
CDR3aa: CASSVEASGGLNTGELFF
CDR3nt: TGTGCCAGCAGCGTAGAAGCCAGCGGGGGGCTAAACACCGGGGAGCTGTTTTTT

v_gene: TRBV19
j_gene: TRBJ1-1
d_gene: -
abundance: -
CDR3aa: CASSIGLRTEAFF
CDR3nt: TGTGCCAGTAGTATAGGCCTGAGGACTGAAGCTTTCTTT

v_gene: TRBV30
j_gene: TRBJ2-6
d_gene: -
abundance: once
CDR3aa: CAWNRKGGAGANVLTF
CDR3nt: TGTGCCTGGAATAGAAAAGGGGGTGCTGGGGCCAACGTCCTGACTTTC

v_gene: TRBV9
j_gene: TRBJ1-2
d_gene: -
abundance: -
CDR3aa: CASSVSWGRDGYTF
CDR3nt: TGTGCCAGCAGCGTATCTTGGGGGCGCGATGGCTACACCTTC

v_gene: TRBV13
j_gene: TRBJ2-1
d_gene: TRBD2
abundance: once
CDR3aa: CASSLLGTRTNEQFF
CDR3nt: TGTGCCAGCAGCCTCCTCGGGACTAGGACCAATGAGCAGTTCTTC